The next 19 T cell receptor beta chains were all read from a single sample in a study of blood T cell repertoires in COVID-19. Profiled with immunoSEQ multiplex PCR; TCRdb holds only in-frame clones, not every one. Here the sample spans more than 150,000 clones, about four fifths being singletons. Sequencing was carried out using peripheral blood. The receptors were sampled from a woman aged 80 or older with COVID-19, enrolled during active disease.

V is TRBV2 and J is TRBJ1-5, with a possible D match to TRBD1 (5 bases). CDR1 is SNHLY and CDR2 is FYNNEI in the germline V gene. Trimming stripped 5 bases from V and 1 base from J, with 9 bases between. This CDR3 spans 14 amino acids. The CDR3 loop reads CASSQGWSNQPQHF. The CDR3 nucleotides read TGTGCCAGCAGTCAGGGTTGGAGCAATCAGCCCCAGCATTTT. Combining the CDR3 with reference TRBV2 and TRBJ1-5 gives the whole variable domain EPEVTQTPSHQVTQMGQEVILRCVPISNHLYFYWYRQILGQKVEFLVSFYNNEISEKSEIFDDQFSVERPDGSNFTLKIRSTKLEDSAMYFCASSQGWSNQPQHFGDGTRLSIL.

This sequence joins TRBV5-5 and TRBJ2-7, with TRBD1 as a possible D gene (6 bases). This CDR3 has 15 residues. CDR1 SGHKS and CDR2 YYEKEE come from the germline V gene (reference sequence). Trimming removed 4 bases at V and 2 bases at J, with 16 bases between. The CDR3 loop reads CASSKRTVNTYEQYF. The CDR3 nucleotides are TGTGCCAGCAGCAAGAGGACAGTGAATACCTACGAGCAGTACTTC.

The CDR3 nucleotides are TGTGCCAGTAGTATCCCGGGGGGGATGAGCACTGAAGCTTTCTTT. Translated, it gives CASSIPGGMSTEAFF. The J gene is TRBJ1-1, the V gene TRBV19; D might be TRBD1 (5 bases). CDR3 length: 15 residues. Looked up from germline, CDR1 is LNHDA and CDR2 is SQIVND (reference sequence). V lost 3 bases and J lost 4, with 15 bases in between.

This clone was picked up a small number of times. CDR3 in amino acids: CASSQGAGSGPQHF. CDR3 nucleotide sequence: TGCGCCAGCAGCCAAGGAGCGGGGTCTGGGCCCCAGCATTTT. The V gene is TRBV4-1, the J gene TRBJ1-5; D is ambiguous. The CDR3 length is 14 residues. V was trimmed by 1 base and J by 9 bases, leaving 13 bases between them. Germline V gene lookup returns CDR1 MGHRA and CDR2 YSYEKL.

This chain uses TRBV7-2 with TRBJ2-5; D might be TRBD1 (5 bases). Trimming removed 1 base at V and 6 bases at J, with 15 bases between. Germline CDR1 SGHTA, CDR2 FQGNSA. This CDR3 has 15 amino acids. The CDR3, as DNA: TGTGCCAGCAGCTTAGAAATTGGGCCAGGGAAGACCCAGTACTTC. Encoded protein: CASSLEIGPGKTQYF.

V usage is TRBV2 and J usage is TRBJ1-1; no definite D call. V was clipped by 6 bases and J by 1 base, with 12 bases between them. Per germline, CDR1 SNHLY and CDR2 FYNNEI. The CDR3 runs 14 residues. Here the CDR3 DNA reads TGTGCCAGCAGCGACACGACCTGGAACACTGAAGCTTTCTTT. Translating it yields CASSDTTWNTEAFF.

The chain has TRBV28 and TRBJ2-5; 11 bases map to TRBD1. The J segment lost 1 base and the V segment lost 5 bases, leaving 3 bases of the junction unmatched. In germline, CDR1 is MDHEN, CDR2 SYDVKM. The CDR3 loop spans 15 amino acids. The CDR3 DNA is TGTGCCAGCAGTCTCGGACAGGGGGCCCAAGAGACCCAGTACTTC. Its translation is CASSLGQGAQETQYF.

This chain links TRBV12-5 with TRBJ2-1, with 8 bases aligning to TRBD2. J lost 0 bases, V lost 6 bases, and 7 bases had no gene match. This CDR3 has 16 residues. Germline V gene data show CDR1 as LGHNT and CDR2 as FRNRAP. The CDR3 region has the DNA TGTGCTAGTGGAACCGGGGGGGTCAGCTCCTACAATGAGCAGTTCTTC. Translation gives CASGTGGVSSYNEQFF.

V is TRBV27 and J is TRBJ1-6, with 9 bases identical to TRBD1. Germline V CDR1 and CDR2: MNHEY, SMNVEV (reference sequence). V lost 0 bases and J lost 9; bases outside the gene matches: 9. This CDR3 spans 17 amino acids. The CDR3 region is CASSLSGQGSTGSPLHF. DNA for the CDR3: TGTGCCAGCAGTTTATCAGGACAGGGGTCAACGGGTTCACCCCTCCACTTT.

The rearrangement joins TRBV6-5 to TRBJ2-4, with 8 bases lining up with TRBD2. Germline CDR1 and CDR2: MNHEY and SVGAGI. The V segment lost 2 bases and the J segment 8 bases; nucleotides outside the gene matches: 5. The CDR3 runs to 14 residues. The DNA for the CDR3 is TGTGCCAGCAGTTACCGCGGGGGGCCGGACATTCAGTACTTC. Its protein product is CASSYRGGPDIQYF.

V and J are TRBV5-1 and TRBJ2-2; TRBD2 aligns across 15 bases. This CDR3 comprises 17 residues. Trimming at V came to 2 bases and at J to 3 bases, leaving 2 bases not matched to a gene. Looked up from germline, CDR1 is SGHRS and CDR2 is YFSETQ. The CDR3 spells CASSFGLAGGDTGELFF. DNA for the CDR3: TGCGCCAGCAGCTTTGGACTAGCGGGAGGGGACACCGGGGAGCTGTTTTTT.

This clone was counted only a few times. The chain is built from TRBV10-3 and TRBJ1-3; D is uncertain. From germline, CDR1 is ENHRY and CDR2 SYGVKD. The CDR3 runs 15 residues. The V end lost 3 bases, the J end lost 2 bases, and 11 bases lay between the germline ends. CDR3 protein: CAISEGSDPGNTIYF. The CDR3 coding sequence is TGTGCCATCAGTGAAGGGAGTGACCCTGGAAACACCATATATTTT.

The CDR3 protein is CAIPRLAGGPYEQYF. As DNA, the CDR3 is TGTGCCATCCCTAGATTAGCGGGAGGGCCCTACGAGCAGTACTTC. This chain uses TRBV10-3 with TRBJ2-7; 11 bases map to TRBD2. Germline V CDR1 and CDR2: ENHRY, SYGVKD. The CDR3 consists of 15 residues. Trimming cost V 8 bases and J 2 bases; bases outside gene matches: 8.

The chain combines TRBV6-6 with TRBJ2-3; TRBD2 aligns across 15 bases. Germline trimming cut 5 bases from V and 10 bases from J; bases unmatched to any gene: 13. The CDR3 has 17 residues. Germline CDR1 reads MNHNY; CDR2 reads SVGAGI (reference sequence). CDR3 in amino acids: CASSLEGTSGRRFPQYF. In nucleotides, the CDR3 is TGTGCCAGCAGTCTAGAAGGGACTAGCGGGAGGCGGTTCCCGCAGTATTTT.

The rearrangement links TRBV5-1 to TRBJ2-1; perhaps TRBD2 as D (7 bases). Germline CDR1 reads SGHRS; CDR2 reads YFSETQ. V was pared by 0 bases and J by 4 bases, with 11 bases between. This CDR3 contains 15 residues. The CDR3 nucleotides are TGCGCCAGCAGCTTGGGCGGGGGCGATTACAATGAGCAGTTCTTC. It codes for CASSLGGGDYNEQFF.

This rearrangement joins TRBV10-3 to TRBJ1-1, with D perhaps matching TRBD1 (5 bases). Trimming shortened V by 7 bases and J by 1 base, and 7 bases separated the two germline ends. The CDR3 sequence is 12 residues long. Germline V lookup: CDR1 ENHRY, CDR2 SYGVKD. The DNA for the CDR3 is TGTGCCATCAAGCAGGGGAACACTGAAGCTTTCTTT. Translated, it gives CAIKQGNTEAFF.

This clone was counted between two and nine times. The J gene is TRBJ2-1, the V gene TRBV4-2; D uncertain. The germline CDR1 and CDR2 sequences are LGHNA and YNFKEQ. Trimming stripped 0 bases from V and 9 bases from J, with 15 bases between. The CDR3 has 15 residues. In nucleotides, the CDR3 is TGTGCCAGCAGCCAAGAGACGGCTAGAACTGGTGAGCAGTTCTTC. Protein: CASSQETARTGEQFF.

DNA for the CDR3: TGTGCCAGCAGTGAAAGGGGCACCACCTTAGATACGCAGTATTTT. Amino acid sequence: CASSERGTTLDTQYF. The chain is built from TRBV2 and TRBJ2-3; TRBD1 might be the D (5 bases). Trimming shortened V by 2 bases and J by 5 bases, and 14 bases separated the two germline ends. The CDR3 consists of 15 residues. The germline V gene has CDR1 SNHLY and CDR2 FYNNEI.

The V call is TRBV30, the J call TRBJ2-5, with D possibly matching TRBD1 (5 bases). The length of the CDR3 is 14 residues. Trimming left V 5 bases short and J 1 base short, with 14 bases between. Germline CDR1 GTSNPN, CDR2 SVGIG (reference sequence). The CDR3 protein is CAWGLGHFQETQYF. The CDR3 DNA is TGTGCCTGGGGGCTCGGACACTTCCAAGAGACCCAGTACTTC.